The clone carrying this T cell receptor beta chain has ten or more counts. What it binds is unknown. The CDR3 contains 14 residues. Trimming removed 1 base from V and 4 bases from J; junction bases left unmatched: 0. Germline V gene lookup returns CDR1 SGHTA and CDR2 FQGNSA. This sample is drawn from a study of T cells in Graves' hyperthyroidism and ophthalmopathy. General study points: Prediction of ophthalmopathy progression came a median around 6 months pre-onset. Most clonotypes that expanded in the thyroid above 0.001 also showed up in blood.

Patients aged 18 to 65 with hyperthyroidism were newly diagnosed, with duration under 2 months. Diagnosing involved the use of clinical symptoms, serum thyroxine and TRAb, thyroid ultrasound and orbital computed tomography. Using RNA transcripts as the source, TCR beta CDR3 regions were amplified. HTBI primers were the set used in a first-round RT-PCR of the TCR CDR3. Using its own MiXCR run on the multiplex PCR reads, TCRdb lists one record per CDR3 protein. The sample has around 400,000 distinct CDR3 sequences, around 14% seen once. Source material: blood. This TCR was recovered from a woman between 18 and 29 years old with Graves' hyperthyroidism that later progressed to Graves' ophthalmopathy. The gene calls are TRBV7-2 and TRBJ2-3; 9 nucleotides agree with TRBD2. CDR3 in DNA: TGTGCCAGCAGCTTAGGACTAGCGGCAGATACGCAGTATTTT. This sequence encodes CASSLGLAADTQYF.